This T cell receptor beta chain was retrieved from a study of response to subunit inactivated influenza vaccine. Study-level findings and limits: Authors suggested that a seasonal influenza vaccination recruits few new T cells each time.

Germline lookup yields CDR1 GTSNPN and CDR2 SVGIG (reference sequence). After removal of 4 bases from V and 0 bases from J, the junction contained 5 bases not matched to a gene. CDR3 length: 15 amino acids. TCRdb re-called the RT-PCR reads with MiXCR, one entry per CDR3 protein. The sample shows about 700,000 distinct CDR3 sequences, 15% to 18% of them seen only once. As for this clonotype: Its antigen remains unidentified.

Material: PBMCs from blood, obtained 11 to 12 days after vaccination. This TCR came from a man in his forties or fifties who received an inactivated influenza vaccine. The chain carries TRBV30 and TRBJ2-7; 11 bases align to TRBD2. The CDR3 nucleotides are TGTGCCTGGACCCGGGGACTAGCGGCCTCCTACGAGCAGTACTTC. It encodes CAWTRGLAASYEQYF.